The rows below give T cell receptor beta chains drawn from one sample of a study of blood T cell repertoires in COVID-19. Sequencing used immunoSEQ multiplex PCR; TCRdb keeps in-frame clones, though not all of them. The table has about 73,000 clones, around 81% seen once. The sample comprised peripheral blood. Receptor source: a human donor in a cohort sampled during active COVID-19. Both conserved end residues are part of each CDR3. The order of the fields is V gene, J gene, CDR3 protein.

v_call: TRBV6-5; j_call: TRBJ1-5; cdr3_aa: CASMHRAGNQPQHF
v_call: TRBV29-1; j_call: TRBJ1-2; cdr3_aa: CSVEPGRNYGYTF
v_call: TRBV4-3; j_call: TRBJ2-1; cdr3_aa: CASSQDRDRLNEQFF
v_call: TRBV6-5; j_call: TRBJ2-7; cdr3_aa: CASKVTGTGSYEQYF
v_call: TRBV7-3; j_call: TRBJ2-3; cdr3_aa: CASSLSSGTDTQYF
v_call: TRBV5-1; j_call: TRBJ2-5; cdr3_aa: CASSLGGQGALQETQYF
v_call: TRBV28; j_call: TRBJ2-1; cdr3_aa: CASSSGTSGGTMRQFF
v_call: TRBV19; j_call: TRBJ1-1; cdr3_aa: CATQGRRMNTEAFF
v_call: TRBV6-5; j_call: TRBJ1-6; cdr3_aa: CASRRQGRNSPLHF
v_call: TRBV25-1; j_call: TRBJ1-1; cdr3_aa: CASSEAPPRDTEAFF
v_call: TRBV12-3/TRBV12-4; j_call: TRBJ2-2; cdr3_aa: CASTLGQGGQLFF
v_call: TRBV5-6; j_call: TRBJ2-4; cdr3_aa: CASTSLAGNIQYF
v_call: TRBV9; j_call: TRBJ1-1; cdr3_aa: CASSVDTGTEAFF
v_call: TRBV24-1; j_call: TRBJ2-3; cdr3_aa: CATSDADFTDTQYF
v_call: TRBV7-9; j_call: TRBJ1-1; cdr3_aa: CASSLVSGLNTEAFF
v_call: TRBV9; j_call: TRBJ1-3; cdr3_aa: CASSASSGNTIYF
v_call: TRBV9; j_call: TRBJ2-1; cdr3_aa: CASSGSIYNEQFF
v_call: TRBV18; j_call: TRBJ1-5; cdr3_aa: CASSPSDKSSNQPQHF
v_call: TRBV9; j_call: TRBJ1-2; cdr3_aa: CASSGDRGNYGYTF
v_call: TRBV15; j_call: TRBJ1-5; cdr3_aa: CATSRAPVRVVGNQPQHF
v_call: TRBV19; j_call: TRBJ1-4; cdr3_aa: CASSGFAGRNEKLFF
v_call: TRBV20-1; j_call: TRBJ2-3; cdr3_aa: CSASHRGRGGLTQYF